Presented here are 9 T cell receptor beta chains from one specimen sequenced in a study of early T cells in non-severe SARS-CoV-2 infection. TCRdb ran MiXCR on the 5' RACE reads and lists one entry per CDR3 protein. The table has 20,000 to 25,000 distinct CDR3 sequences, over 5.5% seen once. This specimen was whole blood, taken at baseline. The receptors were gathered from an adult who was a healthcare worker with PCR-confirmed SARS-CoV-2 infection or an uninfected control (not recorded which).

This clonotype has a count of ten or more. The chain joins TRBV7-6 to TRBJ2-7; TRBD2 might be the D (5 bases). With 5 bases removed from V and 6 bases from J, the gap between germline ends came to 8 bases. The CDR3 contains 11 residues. Per germline, CDR1 SGHVS and CDR2 FNYEAQ. The CDR3 spells CASSRGIEQYF. As DNA, the CDR3 is TGTGCCAGCAGCCGAGGGATCGAGCAGTACTTC.

Judged by abundance, this clonotype is medium-sized (0.01 to 0.1%). The chain recombines TRBV11-2 with TRBJ1-1; perhaps TRBD1 as D (5 bases). Looked up from germline, CDR1 is SGHAT and CDR2 is FQNNGV. CDR3 length: 15 amino acids. Between the trimmed V and J ends, which lost 6 bases and 3 bases, there was a span of 17 bases. This CDR3 reads CASSWGSRWDTEAFF. The CDR3 DNA reads as TGTGCCAGCAGTTGGGGGAGTAGGTGGGACACTGAAGCTTTCTTT.

This clonotype has a count of ten or more. The J gene is TRBJ2-2, the V gene TRBV18; TRBD2 agrees at 7 bases. V lost 3 bases to trimming and J lost 3 bases; unmatched junction nucleotides: 4. Germline V CDR1 and CDR2: KGHSH, LQKENI. The CDR3 is 15 amino acids. CDR3 in amino acids: CASSPASGDTGELFF. The DNA of the CDR3 is TGTGCCAGCTCACCCGCCAGCGGGGACACCGGGGAGCTGTTTTTT.

The rearrangement joins TRBV12-3 or TRBV12-4 to TRBJ1-2; no definite D call. This CDR3 has 12 amino acids. V dropped 3 bases and J dropped 6 bases, with 8 bases sitting between them. CDR3 amino acids: CASSFGSDGYTF. The CDR3 DNA is TGTGCCAGCAGTTTTGGGAGCGATGGCTACACCTTC.

In its sample, this clonotype was seen a few times. This chain connects TRBV10-3 to TRBJ1-1; 7 bases line up with TRBD1. Trimming at V came to 11 bases and at J to 0 bases, leaving 15 bases not matched to a gene. Germline CDR1 and CDR2: ENHRY and SYGVKD. The CDR3 sequence is 16 residues long. The CDR3 DNA reads TGTGCCCCCAAAACAGGGGCCCCCCCTATGAACACTGAAGCTTTCTTT. This encodes CAPKTGAPPMNTEAFF.

Many counts were recorded for this clonotype. The CDR3: CASSTIRGYSGNTIYF. Here the CDR3 DNA reads TGTGCCAGCAGCACAATCAGGGGATACTCTGGAAACACCATATATTTT. The rearrangement uses TRBV7-3 and TRBJ1-3; D possibly corresponds to TRBD1 (6 bases). V lost 5 bases, J lost 0 bases, and 14 bases lay in between. Germline CDR1 reads SGHTA; CDR2 reads FQGTGA. The CDR3 covers 16 residues. Full variable domain (rest looked up from reference TRBV7-3 and TRBJ1-3): GAGVSQTPSNKVTEKGKYVELRCDPISGHTALYWYRQSLGQGPEFLIYFQGTGAADDSGLPNDRFFAVRPEGSVSTLKIQRTERGDSAVYLCASSTIRGYSGNTIYFGEGSWLTVV.

This clonotype showed up many times. The V and J genes are TRBV7-2 and TRBJ2-6; TRBD1 agrees at 8 bases. The CDR3 totals 19 residues. Trimming took 1 base from V and 1 from J; bases not matched to a gene: 9. Germline loops: CDR1 SGHTA, CDR2 FQGNSA. CDR3 region: CASSLEPGGFFSGANVLTF. The DNA of the CDR3 is TGTGCCAGCAGCTTAGAACCAGGGGGCTTCTTTTCTGGGGCCAACGTCCTGACTTTC.

V usage is TRBV3-1 and J usage is TRBJ1-2; possibly TRBD1 for D (6 bases). The germline CDR1 and CDR2 sequences are LGHDT and YNNKEL (reference sequence). With 8 bases removed from V and 7 bases from J, the gap between germline ends came to 14 bases. The CDR3 extends over 12 amino acids. The CDR3 region is CASGQTGSGYTF. The CDR3 DNA is TGTGCCAGCGGGCAGACAGGTTCTGGCTACACCTTC.

This chain joins TRBV29-1 and TRBJ1-2; unclear D gene. Germline CDR1 SQVTM, CDR2 ANQGSEA. There are 15 residues in the CDR3. The V end was cut by 4 bases, the J end by 4 bases, with 19 bases between. The CDR3 DNA reads TGCAGCGTTGGTAAAGTTTCGACGGAAAGCTATGGCTACACCTTC. Translation gives CSVGKVSTESYGYTF.